A selection of T cell receptor beta chains follows, all from one sample in a study of post-analysis software for immune sequencing data. TCRdb reprocessed the PCR reads via MiXCR and lists one record per CDR3 protein. The table lists about half a million distinct CDR3 sequences, roughly 46% of them singletons. The sequenced sample consisted of blood. Receptors originate from a girl between 5 and 17 years old with multiple sclerosis. The CDR3 runs from the conserved cysteine through the conserved F or W. The order of the fields is J gene, clone size, D gene, V gene, CDR3 protein, CDR3 DNA. The D gene is left open where the match is weak. Not all rows give a size; the values are once, few, many and, for expanded clones, a class.

TRBJ2-1	few	.	TRBV20-1	CSPTQGEQFF	TGCAGTCCGACCCAGGGGGAGCAGTTCTTC
TRBJ2-2	.	.	TRBV5-1	CASSFTRRTDTGELFF	TGCGCCAGCAGCTTTACCCGGCGGACGGACACCGGGGAGCTGTTTTTT
TRBJ1-6	.	.	TRBV12-3/TRBV12-4	CASSLRGRLRTLHF	TGTGCCAGCAGTTTACGGGGGAGGCTTAGGACCCTCCACTTT
TRBJ2-1	few	TRBD2	TRBV20-1	CSATPSGRAGNEQFF	TGCAGTGCTACCCCCAGCGGGAGGGCCGGGAATGAGCAGTTCTTC
TRBJ2-7	.	.	TRBV29-1	CSVGTSVGFYEQYF	TGCAGCGTCGGGACCTCAGTTGGGTTCTACGAGCAGTACTTC
TRBJ1-4	once	.	TRBV12-3/TRBV12-4	CASSSVGGVSDEKLFF	TGTGCCAGCAGCTCCGTCGGGGGGGTTTCGGATGAAAAACTGTTTTTT
TRBJ2-5	.	TRBD2	TRBV4-2	CASSQELAGVKTQYF	TGTGCCAGCAGCCAAGAGCTAGCGGGAGTAAAGACCCAGTACTTC
TRBJ2-5	few	TRBD2	TRBV25-1	CASSGASGAQETQYF	TGTGCCAGCAGTGGGGCTAGCGGGGCCCAAGAGACCCAGTACTTC
TRBJ2-2	.	.	TRBV9	CASSVRDGELFF	TGTGCCAGCAGCGTGCGGGACGGGGAGCTGTTTTTT
TRBJ2-5	few	.	TRBV29-1	CSVLKGTQETQYF	TGCAGCGTTTTAAAAGGGACCCAAGAGACCCAGTACTTC
TRBJ2-1	.	.	TRBV20-1	CSADRGTSYNEQFF	TGCAGTGCTGATAGAGGGACAAGCTACAATGAGCAGTTCTTC
TRBJ1-1	few	.	TRBV6-6	CASGAQGVQNTEAFF	TGTGCCAGCGGGGCGCAGGGAGTCCAGAACACTGAAGCTTTCTTT
TRBJ2-5	few	TRBD1	TRBV29-1	CSVDPTGKETQYF	TGCAGCGTTGACCCGACAGGGAAGGAGACCCAGTACTTC
TRBJ1-2	.	.	TRBV3-1	CASSQHERGYGYTF	TGTGCCAGCAGCCAACACGAACGGGGCTATGGCTACACCTTC
TRBJ2-5	.	.	TRBV4-3	CASSQVRSEGETQYF	TGCGCCAGCAGCCAAGTTCGTTCGGAGGGCGAGACCCAGTACTTC
TRBJ2-1	few	TRBD2	TRBV29-1	CSALRESYNEQFF	TGCAGCGCCCTGCGGGAGTCCTACAATGAGCAGTTCTTC
TRBJ2-6	few	.	TRBV15	CATSRDTGSGANVLTF	TGTGCCACCAGCAGAGATACGGGGTCTGGGGCCAACGTCCTGACTTTC
TRBJ1-4	.	TRBD1	TRBV12-3/TRBV12-4	CASSHGQGRTNEKLFF	TGTGCCAGCAGTCATGGACAGGGGAGAACTAATGAAAAACTGTTTTTT
TRBJ2-5	many	TRBD2	TRBV3-1	CASSSFSGMGETQYF	TGTGCCAGCAGCTCATTTAGCGGGATGGGAGAGACCCAGTACTTC
TRBJ2-5	.	TRBD2	TRBV10-3	CAIRASGTSSETQYF	TGTGCCATCAGAGCGTCCGGGACTAGTTCGGAGACCCAGTACTTC
TRBJ1-1	.	.	TRBV25-1	CASSDTVAGSVTEAFF	TGTGCCAGCAGTGATACGGTGGCTGGGTCAGTCACTGAAGCTTTCTTT
TRBJ2-3	.	.	TRBV12-5	CASGLVGWDTQYF	TGTGCTAGTGGTTTGGTAGGCTGGGATACGCAGTATTTT
TRBJ2-1	few	TRBD2	TRBV2	CASSRRLAGVSNEQFF	TGTGCCAGCAGTCGGAGACTAGCGGGAGTGTCAAATGAGCAGTTCTTC
TRBJ2-7	.	.	TRBV28	CASSLGTQISSYEQYF	TGTGCCAGCAGTTTAGGGACACAAATCAGCTCCTACGAGCAGTACTTC
TRBJ1-5	.	.	TRBV4-3	CASSQEIQYSNQPQHF	TGCGCCAGCAGCCAGGAAATCCAGTATAGCAATCAGCCCCAGCATTTT
TRBJ1-2	few	TRBD1	TRBV10-3	CAISLRTGDGYTF	TGTGCCATCAGTTTACGGACAGGGGATGGCTACACCTTC
TRBJ1-5	few	TRBD1	TRBV7-6	CASSLTGDQPQHF	TGTGCCAGCAGCTTAACAGGGGATCAGCCCCAGCATTTT
TRBJ2-5	.	TRBD1	TRBV5-6	CASSLRTGGHEQYF	TGTGCCAGCAGCTTAAGAACAGGGGGTCATGAGCAGTACTTC
TRBJ2-3	.	.	TRBV7-9	CASSLVSGVPQYF	TGTGCCAGCAGCTTAGTCTCGGGAGTCCCGCAGTATTTT
TRBJ2-5	.	.	TRBV7-2	CASSNERLETQYF	TGTGCCAGCAGCAATGAGCGGCTGGAGACCCAGTACTTC
TRBJ2-7	few	TRBD2	TRBV27	CASSSGTSWREQYF	TGTGCCAGCAGTTCTGGGACTAGTTGGAGAGAGCAGTACTTC
TRBJ2-3	.	TRBD2	TRBV28	CASSLVAGGQLDTQYF	TGTGCCAGCAGTTTGGTAGCGGGAGGGCAACTAGATACGCAGTATTTT
TRBJ1-4	.	TRBD1	TRBV7-2	CASSLGTGGEKLFF	TGTGCCAGCAGCTTAGGGACAGGGGGTGAAAAACTGTTTTTT
TRBJ2-7	.	TRBD2	TRBV20-1	CSASGTVWEEQYF	TGCAGTGCCAGCGGGACCGTCTGGGAGGAGCAGTACTTC
TRBJ2-1	.	.	TRBV15	CATSRVGQSSYNEQFF	TGTGCCACCAGCAGAGTGGGTCAAAGCTCCTACAATGAGCAGTTCTTC
TRBJ1-1	.	.	TRBV18	CASSPERVATEAFF	TGTGCCAGCTCACCAGAAAGGGTCGCCACTGAAGCTTTCTTT
TRBJ1-2	few	.	TRBV7-9	CASSLDGANYGYTF	TGTGCCAGCAGCTTAGACGGAGCTAACTATGGCTACACCTTC
TRBJ2-2	.	.	TRBV20-1	CSATTRGGTNTGELFF	TGCAGTGCTACCACCAGAGGGGGGACAAACACCGGGGAGCTGTTTTTT
TRBJ2-7	few	TRBD2	TRBV4-2	CASSQEETSGSSEQYF	TGTGCCAGCAGCCAAGAAGAGACTAGCGGGAGTTCCGAGCAGTACTTC
TRBJ2-1	.	.	TRBV5-1	CASSIGTTKRNEQFF	TGCGCCAGCAGCATTGGCACCACTAAGAGGAATGAGCAGTTCTTC
TRBJ1-2	.	.	TRBV28	CASSPRGLQNGYTF	TGTGCCAGCAGCCCTCGCGGACTTCAGAATGGCTACACCTTC
TRBJ2-4	.	TRBD1	TRBV20-1	CSAPRDRAKNIQYF	TGCAGTGCGCCCCGGGACAGGGCTAAAAACATTCAGTACTTC
TRBJ1-5	.	.	TRBV20-1	CSATDSAPLYSNQPQHF	TGCAGTGCTACGGACAGCGCCCCTTTGTATAGCAATCAGCCCCAGCATTTT
TRBJ2-3	.	.	TRBV29-1	CSVEDRWHRSGDTQYF	TGCAGCGTTGAAGATAGGTGGCATCGATCGGGGGATACGCAGTATTTT
TRBJ1-2	.	.	TRBV12-3/TRBV12-4	CASSSQGWYGYTF	TGTGCCAGCAGTTCTCAGGGGTGGTATGGCTACACCTTC
TRBJ2-7	.	.	TRBV3-1	CASSQSDSLYAYEQYF	TGTGCCAGCAGCCAAAGTGACAGTTTATATGCCTACGAGCAGTACTTC
TRBJ1-4	few	.	TRBV7-2	CASSLDPGENEKLFF	TGTGCCAGCAGCTTAGATCCGGGGGAAAACGAAAAACTGTTTTTT
TRBJ2-4	.	.	TRBV28	CASSFVWSIQYF	TGTGCCAGCAGTTTTGTCTGGAGCATTCAGTACTTC
TRBJ2-3	.	.	TRBV9	CASSVGPTDTQYF	TGTGCCAGCAGCGTGGGACCCACAGATACGCAGTATTTT
TRBJ2-7	.	TRBD1	TRBV20-1	CSASGTGHEQYF	TGCAGTGCCAGCGGGACAGGGCACGAGCAGTACTTC
TRBJ2-5	few	TRBD2	TRBV29-1	CSVEARGASGSRLQYF	TGCAGCGTTGAAGCCAGGGGTGCTAGCGGGAGTCGCCTGCAGTACTTC
TRBJ2-3	.	TRBD2	TRBV7-3	CASSSPDRPSGRPDTQYF	TGTGCCAGCAGCTCCCCCGACCGCCCTAGCGGGAGGCCAGATACGCAGTATTTT
TRBJ2-3	few	TRBD2	TRBV20-1	CSARDPLAGGSTDTQYF	TGCAGTGCTAGAGATCCCCTAGCGGGAGGGAGTACAGATACGCAGTATTTT
TRBJ2-5	.	.	TRBV6-5	CASSTRGGVETQYF	TGTGCCAGCAGTACCCGCGGCGGGGTAGAGACCCAGTACTTC
TRBJ2-7	.	TRBD2	TRBV4-3	CASSQVAGLNYEQYF	TGCGCCAGCAGCCAAGTAGCGGGATTAAACTACGAGCAGTACTTC
TRBJ1-5	.	TRBD1	TRBV20-1	CSASSQGADPNQPQHF	TGCAGTGCTAGCTCACAGGGGGCGGATCCCAATCAGCCCCAGCATTTT
TRBJ1-2	.	.	TRBV7-2	CASSLGLGARGYTF	TGTGCCAGCAGCTTAGGATTGGGGGCGCGGGGCTACACCTTC
TRBJ2-7	.	.	TRBV5-6	CASSLDPGPRIRQYF	TGTGCCAGCAGCTTGGATCCGGGACCTAGGATTAGGCAGTACTTC
TRBJ2-6	.	.	TRBV4-2	CASSQEQGSSGANVLTF	TGTGCCAGCAGCCAAGAACAAGGGTCTTCCGGGGCCAACGTCCTGACTTTC
TRBJ2-5	.	.	TRBV12-3/TRBV12-4	CASRFGRGTETQYF	TGTGCCAGCAGGTTTGGACGGGGTACAGAGACCCAGTACTTC